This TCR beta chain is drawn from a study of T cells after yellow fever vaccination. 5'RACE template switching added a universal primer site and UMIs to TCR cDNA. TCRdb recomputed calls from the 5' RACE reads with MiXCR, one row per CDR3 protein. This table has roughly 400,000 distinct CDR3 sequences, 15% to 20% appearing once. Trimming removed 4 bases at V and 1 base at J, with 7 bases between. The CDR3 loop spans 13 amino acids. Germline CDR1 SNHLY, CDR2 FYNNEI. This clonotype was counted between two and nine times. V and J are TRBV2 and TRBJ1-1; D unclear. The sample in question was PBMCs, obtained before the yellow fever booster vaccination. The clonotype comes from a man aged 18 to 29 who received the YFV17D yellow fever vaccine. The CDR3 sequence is CASSASANTEAFF. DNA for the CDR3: TGTGCCAGCAGTGCCTCGGCGAACACTGAAGCTTTCTTT. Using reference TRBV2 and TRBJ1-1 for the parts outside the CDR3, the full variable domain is EPEVTQTPSHQVTQMGQEVILRCVPISNHLYFYWYRQILGQKVEFLVSFYNNEISEKSEIFDDQFSVERPDGSNFTLKIRSTKLEDSAMYFCASSASANTEAFFGQGTRLTVV.